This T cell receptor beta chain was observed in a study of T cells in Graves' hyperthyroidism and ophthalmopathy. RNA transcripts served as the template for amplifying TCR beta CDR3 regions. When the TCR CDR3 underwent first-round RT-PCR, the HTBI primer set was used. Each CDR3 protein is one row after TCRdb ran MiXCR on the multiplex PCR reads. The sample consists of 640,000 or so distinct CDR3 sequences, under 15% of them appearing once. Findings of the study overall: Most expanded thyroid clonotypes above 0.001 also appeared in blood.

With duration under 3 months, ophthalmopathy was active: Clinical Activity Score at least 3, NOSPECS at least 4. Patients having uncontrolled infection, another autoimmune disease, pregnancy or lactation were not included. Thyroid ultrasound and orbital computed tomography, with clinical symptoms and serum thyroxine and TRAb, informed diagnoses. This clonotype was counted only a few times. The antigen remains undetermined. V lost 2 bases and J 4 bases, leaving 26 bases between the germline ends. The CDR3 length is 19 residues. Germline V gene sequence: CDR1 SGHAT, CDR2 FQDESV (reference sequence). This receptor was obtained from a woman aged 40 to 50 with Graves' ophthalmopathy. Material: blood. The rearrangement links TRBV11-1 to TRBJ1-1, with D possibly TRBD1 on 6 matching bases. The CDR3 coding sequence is TGTGCCAGCAGCTTATCCGGGGACACCACGGACCTACACTTCACTGAAGCTTTCTTT. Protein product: CASSLSGDTTDLHFTEAFF.